Here is one T cell receptor beta chain with its context. The sample is drawn from a study of PD-1 blockade in mismatch repair-deficient tumors. Assay used: immunoSEQ multiplex PCR; TCRdb lists only in-frame clones, some missing. Among about 25,000 clones listed, around 84% were seen once. Three pembrolizumab responders had their TCRs sequenced. The CDR3 is made up of 16 amino acids. V dropped 0 bases and J dropped 4 bases, with 16 bases sitting between them. Germline V gene data show CDR1 as SGHRS and CDR2 as YFSETQ. J is TRBJ2-5 and V is TRBV5-1, with a possible D match to TRBD2 (6 bases). The sequences come from PBMCs, collected before pembrolizumab treatment. The TCR was taken from an adult with mismatch repair-deficient cancer. For the CDR3, the DNA is TGCGCCAGCAGCTTGGGCGGGGCATCGGTGCGAGAGACCCAGTACTTC. It is translated as CASSLGGASVRETQYF.